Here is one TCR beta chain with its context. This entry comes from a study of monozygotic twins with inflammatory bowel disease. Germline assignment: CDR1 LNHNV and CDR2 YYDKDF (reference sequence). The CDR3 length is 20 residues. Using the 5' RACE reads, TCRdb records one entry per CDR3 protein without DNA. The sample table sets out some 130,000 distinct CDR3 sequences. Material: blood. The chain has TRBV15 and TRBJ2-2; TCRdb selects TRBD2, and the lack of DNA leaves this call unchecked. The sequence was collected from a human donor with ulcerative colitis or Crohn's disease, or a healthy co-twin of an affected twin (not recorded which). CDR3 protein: CATSRPPRLAGGIHTGELFF.